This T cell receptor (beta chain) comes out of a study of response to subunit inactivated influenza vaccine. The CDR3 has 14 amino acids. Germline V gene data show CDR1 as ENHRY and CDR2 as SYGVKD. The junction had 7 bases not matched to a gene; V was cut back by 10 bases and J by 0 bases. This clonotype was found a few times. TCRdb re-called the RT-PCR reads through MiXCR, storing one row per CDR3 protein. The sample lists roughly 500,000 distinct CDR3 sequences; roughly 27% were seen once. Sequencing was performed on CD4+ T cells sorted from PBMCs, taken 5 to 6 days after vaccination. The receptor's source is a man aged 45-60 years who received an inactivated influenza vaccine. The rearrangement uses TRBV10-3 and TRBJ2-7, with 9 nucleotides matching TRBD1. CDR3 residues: CATGRQGVSYEQYF. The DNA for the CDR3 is TGTGCCACAGGGAGACAGGGGGTCTCCTACGAGCAGTACTTC.